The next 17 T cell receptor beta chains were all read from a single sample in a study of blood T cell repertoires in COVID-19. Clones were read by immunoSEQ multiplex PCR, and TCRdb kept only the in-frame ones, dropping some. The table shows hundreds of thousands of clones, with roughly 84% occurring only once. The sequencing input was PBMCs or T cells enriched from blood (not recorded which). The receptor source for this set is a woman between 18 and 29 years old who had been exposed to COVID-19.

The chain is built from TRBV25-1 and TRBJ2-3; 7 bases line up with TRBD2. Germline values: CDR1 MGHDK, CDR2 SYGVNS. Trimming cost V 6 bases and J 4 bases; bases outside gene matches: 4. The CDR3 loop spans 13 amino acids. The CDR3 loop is CASRWAGADTQYF. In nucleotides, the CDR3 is TGTGCCAGCAGGTGGGCGGGGGCAGATACGCAGTATTTT.

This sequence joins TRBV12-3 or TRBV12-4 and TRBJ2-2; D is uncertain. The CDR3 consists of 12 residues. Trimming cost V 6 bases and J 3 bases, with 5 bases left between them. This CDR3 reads CASRYYTGELFF. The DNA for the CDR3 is TGTGCCAGCAGGTATTACACCGGGGAGCTGTTTTTT.

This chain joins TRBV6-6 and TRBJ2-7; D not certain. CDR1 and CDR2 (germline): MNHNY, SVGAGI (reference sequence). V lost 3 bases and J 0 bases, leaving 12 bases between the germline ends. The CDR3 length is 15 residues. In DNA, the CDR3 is TGTGCCAGCAGTTATATCGGAGAGAGCTCCTACGAGCAGTACTTC. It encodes CASSYIGESSYEQYF.

DNA of the CDR3: TGTGCCAGCAGGCTAGCGGGAGGGCCAAATGAGCAGTTCTTC. Protein product: CASRLAGGPNEQFF. The chain carries TRBV13 and TRBJ2-1; the match to TRBD2 covers 12 bases. V lost 6 bases, J lost 7 bases, and 4 bases stayed unmatched. CDR1 is PRHDT and CDR2 is FYEKMQ in the germline V gene (reference sequence). CDR3 length: 14 residues.

The DNA of the CDR3 is TGTGCCAGCACCCCCGGGGGGAATCAGCCCCAGCATTTT. It yields the protein CASTPGGNQPQHF. This chain uses TRBV28 with TRBJ1-5, with a tentative D call TRBD1 (5 bases). Germline CDR1 reads MDHEN; CDR2 reads SYDVKM. V shed 7 bases and J shed 4 bases, with 11 bases lying between them. The CDR3 spans 13 residues.

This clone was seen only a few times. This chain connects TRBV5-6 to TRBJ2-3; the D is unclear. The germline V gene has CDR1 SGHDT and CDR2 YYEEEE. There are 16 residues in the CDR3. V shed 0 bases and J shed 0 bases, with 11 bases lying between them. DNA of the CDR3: TGTGCCAGCAGCTTGGTTGGAGACCCTAGCACAGATACGCAGTATTTT. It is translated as CASSLVGDPSTDTQYF.

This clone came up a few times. The CDR3 nucleotides are TGTGCCAGCAGTTTATCGGGGACAGCCTATAGCAATCAGCCCCAGCATTTT. The encoded protein is CASSLSGTAYSNQPQHF. This chain uses TRBV27 with TRBJ1-5; TRBD1 aligns across 7 bases. Germline V gives CDR1 MNHEY, CDR2 SMNVEV (reference sequence). Losses at the gene ends were 0 bases for V and 0 bases for J; bases not matched to a gene: 5. The CDR3 has 17 residues.

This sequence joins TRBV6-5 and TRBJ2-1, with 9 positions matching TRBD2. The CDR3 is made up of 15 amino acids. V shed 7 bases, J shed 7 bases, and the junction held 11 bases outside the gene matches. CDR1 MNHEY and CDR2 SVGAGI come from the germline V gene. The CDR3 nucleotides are TGTGCCAGCAATTTCCCCGCGGGAGGGCCGAATGAGCAGTTCTTC. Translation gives CASNFPAGGPNEQFF.

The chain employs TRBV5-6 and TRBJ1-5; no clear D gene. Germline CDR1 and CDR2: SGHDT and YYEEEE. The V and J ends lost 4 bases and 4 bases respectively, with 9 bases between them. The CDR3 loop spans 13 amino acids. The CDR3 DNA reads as TGTGCCAGCAGCCCTGGCTCGAATCAGCCCCAGCATTTT. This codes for CASSPGSNQPQHF.

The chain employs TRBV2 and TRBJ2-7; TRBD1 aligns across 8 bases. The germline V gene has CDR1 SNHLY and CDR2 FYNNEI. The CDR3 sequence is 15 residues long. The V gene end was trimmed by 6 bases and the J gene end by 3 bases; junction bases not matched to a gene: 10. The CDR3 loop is CASRTLRTGNYEQYF. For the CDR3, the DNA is TGTGCCAGCAGGACCCTCCGGACAGGGAACTACGAGCAGTACTTC.

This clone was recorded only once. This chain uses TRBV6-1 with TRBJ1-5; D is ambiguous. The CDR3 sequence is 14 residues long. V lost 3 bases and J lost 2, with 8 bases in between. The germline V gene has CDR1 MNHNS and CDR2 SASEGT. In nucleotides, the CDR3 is TGTGCCAGCAGTGACCAGGCTGGCAATCAGCCCCAGCATTTT. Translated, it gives CASSDQAGNQPQHF.

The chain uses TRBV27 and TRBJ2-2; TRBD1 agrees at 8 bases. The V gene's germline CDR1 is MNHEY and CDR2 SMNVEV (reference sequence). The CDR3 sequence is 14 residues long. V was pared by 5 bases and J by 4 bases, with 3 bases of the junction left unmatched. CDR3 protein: CASSVDRGTGELFF. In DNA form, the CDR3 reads TGTGCCAGCAGTGTAGACAGGGGCACCGGGGAGCTGTTTTTT.

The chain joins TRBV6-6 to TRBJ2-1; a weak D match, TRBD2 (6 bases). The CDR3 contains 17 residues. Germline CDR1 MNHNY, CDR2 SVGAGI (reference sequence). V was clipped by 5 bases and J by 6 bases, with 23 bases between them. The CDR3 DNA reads TGTGCCAGCAGTCCGCCCAAAGCGGGTGGAGAGGGCAATGAGCAGTTCTTC. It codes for CASSPPKAGGEGNEQFF.

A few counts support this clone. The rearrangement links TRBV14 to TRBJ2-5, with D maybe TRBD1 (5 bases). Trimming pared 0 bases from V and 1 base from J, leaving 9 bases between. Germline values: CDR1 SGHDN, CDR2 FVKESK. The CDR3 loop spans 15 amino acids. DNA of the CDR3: TGTGCCAGCAGCCAAGATTCCAGGGCCCAAGAGACCCAGTACTTC. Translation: CASSQDSRAQETQYF.

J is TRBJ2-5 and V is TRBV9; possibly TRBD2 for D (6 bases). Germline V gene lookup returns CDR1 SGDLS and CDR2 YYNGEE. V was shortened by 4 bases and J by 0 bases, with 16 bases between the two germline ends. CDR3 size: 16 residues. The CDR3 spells CASSTLAGSDQETQYF. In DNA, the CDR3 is TGTGCCAGCAGCACCCTAGCCGGGAGCGACCAAGAGACCCAGTACTTC.

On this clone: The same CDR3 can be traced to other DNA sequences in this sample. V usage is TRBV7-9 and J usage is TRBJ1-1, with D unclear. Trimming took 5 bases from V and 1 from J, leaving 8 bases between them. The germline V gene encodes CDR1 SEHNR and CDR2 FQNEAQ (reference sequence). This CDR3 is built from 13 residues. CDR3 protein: CASSLDTNTEAFF. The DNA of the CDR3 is TGTGCCAGCAGCCTAGACACGAACACTGAAGCTTTCTTT.

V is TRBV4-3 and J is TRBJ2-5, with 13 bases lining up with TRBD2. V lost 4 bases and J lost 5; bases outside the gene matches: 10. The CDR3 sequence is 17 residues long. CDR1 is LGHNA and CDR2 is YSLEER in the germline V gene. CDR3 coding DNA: TGCGCCAGCAGCCTCTTTTGGACTAGCGGGGGTGGGGAGACCCAGTACTTC. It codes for CASSLFWTSGGGETQYF.